This entry is about one T cell receptor (beta chain). This CDR3 comprises 18 residues. The V gene end was trimmed by 3 bases and the J gene end by 0 bases; junction bases not matched to a gene: 11. Germline V lookup: CDR1 SGHNT, CDR2 YYREEE (reference sequence). This record comes from a study of blood T cell repertoires in COVID-19. Data came from immunoSEQ multiplex PCR; TCRdb stores just in-frame clones and leaves some out. There are roughly 100,000 clones in the sample; 85% occur only once, and around 3.9% lies in the top ten. The TCR comes from a man aged 45-65 years with acute or convalescent COVID-19. This chain uses TRBV5-4 with TRBJ2-3; 9 bases match TRBD1. The sample taken for sequencing was peripheral blood. The CDR3 DNA reads TGTGCCAGCAGCTCGACAGGGGGAGGTGTCTCTAGCACAGATACGCAGTATTTT. Translation: CASSSTGGGVSSTDTQYF.